A single sample gave rise to the 12 T cell receptor beta chains below, sequenced in a study of CD8+CD57+ T cells in acquired aplastic anemia (dated by TCRdb to the late 2010s). Sequencing relied on an Illumina HiSeq 2000. Profiling of TCR beta VDJ combinations and CDR3 sequences used genomic DNA as the template. TCRdb ran its own pipeline on the public reads, namely fastp trimming at Q25 and MiXCR clone calling, and kept in-frame beta chains. Each CDR3 protein appears once, grouped with its most common genes and DNA. In this sample the table shows 400,000 to 450,000 distinct CDR3 sequences, roughly 68% of which occur a single time. The ten largest clones capture under 4.5% of the sample. Source material: sorted CD4+, CD8+, or CD8+CD57+ T cells (not recorded which) from PBMCs. Receptor source: a human donor in good health, serving as a control.

In its sample, this clonotype was seen a few times. The chain combines TRBV29-1 with TRBJ1-1, with TRBD1 as a possible D gene (6 bases). CDR1 is SQVTM and CDR2 is ANQGSEA in the germline V gene. The CDR3 consists of 12 residues. V was shortened by 4 bases and J by 0 bases, with 6 bases between the two germline ends. CDR3 sequence (DNA): TGCAGCGTTGGACAGGTGAACACTGAAGCTTTCTTT. Its protein product is CSVGQVNTEAFF. The whole variable domain, filled in from reference TRBV29-1 and TRBJ1-1, reads SAVISQKPSRDICQRGTSLTIQCQVDSQVTMMFWYRQQPGQSLTLIATANQGSEATYESGFVIDKFPISRPNLTFSTLTVSNMSPEDSSIYLCSVGQVNTEAFFGQGTRLTVV.

V usage is TRBV20-1 and J usage is TRBJ1-1; D ambiguous. Germline assignment: CDR1 DFQATT and CDR2 SNEGSKA (reference sequence). The CDR3 contains 12 residues. Trimming left V 5 bases short and J 12 bases short, with 19 bases between. The CDR3 is CSADTQETHPFF. Written as DNA, the CDR3 is TGCAGTGCTGACACCCAAGAGACCCATCCTTTCTTT.

CDR3 amino acids: CAISETTGSHEQYF. The CDR3 DNA reads TGTGCCATCAGTGAGACAACAGGGAGCCACGAGCAGTACTTC. The J gene is TRBJ2-7, the V gene TRBV10-3; D perhaps matches TRBD1 (6 bases). Germline lookup yields CDR1 ENHRY and CDR2 SYGVKD. V was trimmed by 2 bases and J by 5 bases, leaving 13 bases between them. The CDR3 is 14 residues long.

The sample holds a few counts of this clonotype. The rearrangement links TRBV6-2 or TRBV6-3 to TRBJ2-2; 7 nucleotides match TRBD2. The ends lost 2 bases at V and 4 bases at J; junction bases unmatched: 13. The CDR3 contains 18 residues. Germline lookup yields CDR1 MNHEY and CDR2 SVGEGT. CDR3 bases: TGTGCCAGCAGTTACCCCCGCGTATGGGGGGGATTCACCGGGGAGCTGTTTTTT. This gives the protein CASSYPRVWGGFTGELFF.

The table lists this clonotype with many counts. In DNA form, the CDR3 reads TGCAGTGCTAGAGATGTGGGCGTCATGAACACTGAAGCTTTCTTT. Translation gives CSARDVGVMNTEAFF. This sequence joins TRBV20-1 and TRBJ1-1, with D uncertain. V lost 0 bases and J 0 bases, leaving 11 bases between the germline ends. Germline values: CDR1 DFQATT, CDR2 SNEGSKA (reference sequence). The CDR3 runs 15 residues.

The chain joins TRBV11-1 to TRBJ1-3; TRBD1 is a possible D gene (5 bases). Germline loops: CDR1 SGHAT, CDR2 FQDESV (reference sequence). V dropped 7 bases and J dropped 2 bases, with 18 bases sitting between them. The CDR3 has 16 amino acids. Here the CDR3 reads CASNVGDTGAGNTIYF. CDR3 DNA: TGTGCCAGCAACGTTGGGGATACGGGGGCTGGAAACACCATATATTTT.

With respect to this clonotype: A read error may produce the germline difference seen at one junction end. The chain joins TRBV7-3 to TRBJ2-1; the D gene is possibly TRBD2 (7 bases). The V gene's germline CDR1 is SGHTA and CDR2 FQGTGA. The CDR3 totals 15 residues. CDR3 DNA sequence: TGTGCCGGCAGCTTTGACGGGGGGCCTTTCAATGAGCAGTTCTTC. Translated: CAGSFDGGPFNEQFF.

The rearrangement links TRBV20-1 to TRBJ1-5; 7 nucleotides match TRBD1. The V gene's germline CDR1 is DFQATT and CDR2 SNEGSKA (reference sequence). V lost 1 base, J lost 8 bases, and 8 bases stayed unmatched. The CDR3 runs 14 residues. In nucleotides, the CDR3 is TGCAGTGCTAGAGGACAGGGAGGGGGTAAGCCCCAGCATTTT. Translation gives CSARGQGGGKPQHF.

About this clonotype: In this CDR3 the conserved last residue, phenylalanine or tryptophan, is missing, so a read error is likely. The DNA is omitted, as the CDR3 cannot be located on it reliably, and the CDR3 follows TCRdb's listing. J is TRBJ1-1 and V is TRBV7-3; the DNA was not compared with TRBD1, the D call given in the table. Ends included, the CDR3 has 13 residues. Germline V lookup: CDR1 SGHTA, CDR2 FQGTGA. The CDR3 spells CASSSSQGIREKL.

This clonotype was detected ten times or more. The chain carries TRBV4-3 and TRBJ1-4, with 10 bases that match TRBD1. CDR3 length: 16 residues. J was trimmed by 4 bases and V by 3 bases; bases with no gene match: 5. Germline CDR1 LGHNA, CDR2 YSLEER. CDR3 sequence reads: CASSQKTGGGNEKLFF. CDR3 bases: TGCGCCAGCAGCCAGAAGACAGGGGGCGGTAATGAAAAACTGTTTTTT.

With respect to this clonotype: Given the absence of the conserved phenylalanine or tryptophan at the CDR3 end, a read error is likely. It is unclear where the CDR3 begins or ends on the DNA, so no DNA is shown, and the CDR3 is as TCRdb lists it. The gene calls are TRBV14 and TRBJ2-5; whether TRBD2, the table's D call, matches the DNA was not checked. The CDR3 extends over 13 residues, inclusive of both ends. Per germline, CDR1 SGHDN and CDR2 FVKESK. The CDR3 sequence is CASSLDGGEVTWV.

This clonotype was counted many times. The CDR3 DNA reads TGTGCCAGCAGCGCGTCGAACGAGAGGACCCAGTACTTC. It is translated as CASSASNERTQYF. This chain connects TRBV9 to TRBJ2-5; D is unresolved. CDR1 is SGDLS, CDR2 YYNGEE, per germline. The CDR3 is 13 amino acids. Trimming stripped 3 bases from V and 7 bases from J, with 13 bases between.